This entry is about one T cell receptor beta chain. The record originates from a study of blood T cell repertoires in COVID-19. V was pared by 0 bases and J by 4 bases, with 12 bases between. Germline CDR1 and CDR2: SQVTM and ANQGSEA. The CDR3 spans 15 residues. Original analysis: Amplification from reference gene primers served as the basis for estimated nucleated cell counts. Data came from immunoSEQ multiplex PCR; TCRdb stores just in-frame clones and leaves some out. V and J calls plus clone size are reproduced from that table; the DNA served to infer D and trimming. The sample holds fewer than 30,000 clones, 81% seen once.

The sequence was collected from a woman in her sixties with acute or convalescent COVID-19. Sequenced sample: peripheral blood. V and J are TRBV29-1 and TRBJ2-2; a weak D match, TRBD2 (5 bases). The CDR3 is CSVEDLSAPTGELFF. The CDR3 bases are TGCAGCGTTGAAGATCTTAGCGCTCCCACCGGGGAGCTGTTTTTT.